This TCR beta chain is from a study of a mutant IDH1 vaccine in newly diagnosed glioma. About the research overall: Vaccination of patients was performed eight times, in weeks 1, 3, 5, 7, 11, 15, 19 and 23. Treated patients were roughly 62% male, 37.5% female, mean age about 41 years.

As regards this clone: Its antigen is unknown.

Described time point: week 11, during vaccination. Vaccination used 300 ug of mutant IDH1 20-mer peptide per dose, with topical imiquimod. The donor cohort comprised cases of new WHO grade 3 or 4 IDH1-mutant, ATRX-lost astrocytoma. Findings and limits, study-wide: A vaccine-induced immune response developed in about 93% of the patients.

CDR1 SGHRS and CDR2 YFSETQ come from the germline V gene. This CDR3 is built from 12 residues. Trimming stripped 6 bases from V and 8 bases from J, with 14 bases between. Repertoires were generated with immunoSEQ multiplex PCR, while TCRdb's copy carries only in-frame clones and drops some. The sample lists about 21,000 clones; roughly nine tenths were seen once. Sample: PBMCs, taken from a glioma patient whose treatment included an IDH1 peptide vaccine. The chain recombines TRBV5-1 with TRBJ1-2; D unclear. The origin of this receptor is a middle-aged woman with glioma. CDR3 loop: CASTYGREGYTF. Written as DNA, the CDR3 is TGCGCCAGCACTTACGGGAGGGAAGGCTACACCTTC.